This TCR beta chain was documented in a study of beta chain features in type 1 diabetes. At the level of the study: In age, gender and cell yields, patients were similar to healthy donors. Study-level findings and limits: TCRB CDR3s from Type 1 diabetes patients were moderately but significantly shorter in all four CD4+ subsets.

Looked up from germline, CDR1 is MNHEY and CDR2 is SVGAGI. CDR3 length: 15 amino acids. J lost 4 bases, V lost 5 bases, and 9 bases had no gene match. Every donor had blood drawn once into heparin, roughly 110 mL on average. Via CD45RO/CCR7/CD25/CD127/CD95/CD27, cells of the CD4+ naive, central memory, regulatory and stem cell-like memory subsets were sorted. Since all of the isolated RNA was reverse transcribed, expressed TCRB transcripts were what got sequenced. For naive, central memory and regulatory T cell samples, reads averaged around 3.8 million. The protocol was immunoSEQ multiplex PCR, while the TCRdb copy is restricted to in-frame clones and leaves out a portion. The sample lists around 340,000 clones; around 8.5% were seen once. As to this clone: Its antigen is unknown.

This clonotype was sampled from a young man with type 1 diabetes. The rearrangement joins TRBV6-5 to TRBJ2-7; 9 positions agree with TRBD1. The sequenced sample consisted of central memory CD4+ T cells from blood. This CDR3 is CASSNPWTGVYEQYF. CDR3 coding DNA: TGTGCCAGCAGTAACCCATGGACAGGGGTGTACGAGCAGTACTTC.